This entry is about one T cell receptor (beta chain). This clone's antigen is unknown. No qualities accompany the bases; no much larger clone lies one base away. To prepare the library, the immunoSEQ multiplex PCR assay was applied. The source is immuneACCESS, and TCRdb retained only in-frame sequences with V and J called. Part of the clones is not carried over; for the studies checked, unresolved V genes explain less than half of this, and the remainder is unexplained. Across this sample there are 80,000 to 100,000 clones, with about nine tenths seen only once. The ten largest clonotypes hold 0.7% to 0.9% of the sample. This entry belongs to a study of T cell changes during pregnancy in multiple sclerosis (dated 2019 in TCRdb). Describing the broader study: The study looked at changes in the T cell repertoire across pregnancy in women with multiple sclerosis.

This TCR derives from a female donor in good health, enrolled as a control in a pregnancy study. Specimen: peripheral blood, collected in the second trimester of pregnancy.

The bases read TGTGCCATCAGTGCCGTGACAGACACTGAAGCTTTCTTT. Translated, it gives CAISAVTDTEAFF. The sequence joins TRBV10-3 to TRBJ1-1; matching of 5 bases hints at TRBD1 as the D gene. According to the germline V gene, CDR1 reads ENHRY and CDR2 reads SYGVKD. There are 13 amino acids in the CDR3, from cysteine to phenylalanine inclusive. Just the 39-base CDR3 DNA is kept, in frame starting at base 1. V and J lose 4 bases and 3 bases, and a span of 9 bases separates them.